This TCR beta chain was documented in a study of blood T cell repertoires in COVID-19. Study-wide context: Acute and convalescent COVID-19 samples came from the United States, Italy and Spain.

Study processing details: Scientists estimated how many nucleated cells there were by amplifying reference gene primers. Here immunoSEQ multiplex PCR was the method, and the copy in TCRdb shows in-frame clones only, minus some. V and J calls and clone size are those listed in that table; D and trimming were worked out from the DNA. The sample comprises over 85,000 clones, 80% to 90% of which are singletons, and about 25% rests with the top ten. The sample consisted of peripheral blood. The source of this sequence is a man aged 60-69 years with acute or convalescent COVID-19.

Here the CDR3 reads CASSRGTGANYGYTF. CDR3 DNA: TGTGCCAGCAGCCGGGGGACGGGAGCTAACTATGGCTACACCTTC. This chain uses TRBV3-1 (or the pseudogene TRBV3-2) with TRBJ1-2; weak D call: TRBD1 (5 bases). V was shortened by 4 bases and J by 0 bases, with 12 bases between the two germline ends. The germline V gene encodes CDR1 LGHDT and CDR2 YNNKEL (reference sequence). This CDR3 has 15 residues.